This TCR beta chain was identified in a study of OX40 agonist ivuxolimab in advanced cancers. Broadly, across the study: The costimulatory receptor OX40 (CD134) was targeted by ivuxolimab, a fully human IgG2 agonistic monoclonal antibody. Intravenous ivuxolimab was administered to patients every 2 weeks at six dose levels: 0.01, 0.1, 0.3, 1.5, 3 and 10 mg/kg. Prior anti-PD-1, anti-PD-L1 or anti-CTLA-4 therapy was permitted, and checkpoint inhibitors had been received by 40% to 50% of dose-escalation patients. Of the approximately 50 dose-escalation patients, hepatocellular carcinoma was present in about 19, melanoma in about 15, renal cell carcinoma in 9 and head and neck cancer in 9. Three dose-escalation patients achieved partial responses, one with hepatocellular carcinoma and two with cutaneous melanoma. The dose-escalation cohort was about 86% male with a mean age of around 64 years, ranging from about 23 to 85. Peripheral TCRbeta sequencing was intended to test whether TCR sequence diversity was altered and clonal T-cell expansion was caused by ivuxolimab. The paper reports the monotherapy dose-escalation portion (N ≈ 50 patients) of the phase I ivuxolimab trial.

Patients with autoimmune disease history or receiving systemic immunosuppression were excluded from the trial. Peripheral blood for TCR sequencing was collected from all dose cohorts at baseline, on cycle 4 day 1, and on cycle 7 day 1. The samples were taken from a phase I, first-in-human, multicenter, open-label dose-escalation trial of ivuxolimab. The trial enrolled adults with locally advanced or metastatic head and neck squamous cell, hepatocellular, melanoma or renal cell carcinoma. Before TCR sequencing, CD4+ T cells and CD8+ T cells were sorted from peripheral blood as separate populations. For sequencing of the TCRbeta CDR3 region, genomic DNA was extracted from the sorted cells. The immunoSEQ Assay was used to sequence the TCRbeta CDR3 regions. This is the immuneACCESS table as TCRdb keeps it, with only in-frame sequences that have V and J called. A part of the clones is gone; compared with another copy, unresolved V genes explain less than half, and the rest is unexplained. Recorded for this sample are 65,000 to 90,000 clones; 70% to 90% of them occurred a single time. Jointly, the top ten make up about 0.53% of the sample.

General findings and caveats noted by the study authors: Low levels of normalized T-cell clonal expansion were also seen in some patients who did not respond. On average, CD8+ T cells showed more expanded clones than CD4+ T cells after ivuxolimab. In partial responders in the 0.1-3.0 mg/kg groups, normalized peripheral clonal expansion was found to be among the lowest, especially among CD8+ T cells. At doses from 0.1 to 3.0 mg/kg, clonal expansion was seen in both CD4+ and CD8+ blood T cells between baseline and week 6. The antigen specificity of the clonally expanded peripheral T cells was not determined.

On this clone itself: The antigen this receptor binds is unknown. There are no base qualities to consult, and no much larger clone falls within one base.

The specimen was CD4+ or CD8+ T cells sorted from blood, collected in a trial of the OX40 agonist ivuxolimab. This clonotype originated in an adult with an advanced solid tumor such as melanoma, head and neck, liver or kidney cancer.

The CDR3 has the sequence CASRRERVGTDTQYF. The bases read TGTGCCAGCAGGAGAGAGAGAGTGGGCACAGATACGCAGTATTTT. The chain is assembled from TRBV6-1 and TRBJ2-3; no D gene is confidently identified. Taken from the germline V gene, the CDR1 and CDR2 loops are MNHNS and SASEGT. Counted from cysteine to phenylalanine, this CDR3 has 15 amino acids. Left in the record is the CDR3 DNA by itself, 45 bases read in frame from the first base. V is reduced by 6 bases and J by 1 base, leaving a spacing of 14 bases between them.